These T cell receptor beta chains were read from a single sample in a study of blood T cell repertoires in COVID-19. The protocol was immunoSEQ multiplex PCR, while the TCRdb copy is restricted to in-frame clones and leaves out a portion. The sample consists of 200,000 to 300,000 clones, just under 85% of them appearing once. The specimen sequenced was peripheral blood. Receptors originate from an older woman with active or convalescent COVID-19. Each CDR3 is given with its conserved first and last residue. A D gene is named only where the DNA matches it firmly. Size is omitted from some rows. Given values are once, few, many or a class for expanded clones.

d_call	clone_size	j_call	v_call	cdr3_aa	cdr3_nt
.	.	TRBJ1-3	TRBV25-1	CASSDQGLLSGNTIYF	TGTGCCAGCAGTGATCAGGGTCTCCTCTCTGGAAACACCATATATTTT
.	.	TRBJ2-2	TRBV4-1	CASSPAGQGDTGELFF	TGCGCCAGCAGCCCTGCGGGGCAGGGGGACACCGGGGAGCTGTTTTTT
TRBD2	once	TRBJ2-1	TRBV7-2	CASSPLVGGGSEQFF	TGTGCCAGCAGCCCCCTGGTAGGCGGGGGGAGTGAGCAGTTCTTC
TRBD1	once	TRBJ1-2	TRBV6-5	CASSTGAGYTF	TGTGCCAGCAGTACAGGGGCTGGCTACACCTTC
.	.	TRBJ1-1	TRBV7-9	CASSSPGGPMNTEAFF	TGTGCCAGCAGCTCCCCCGGGGGTCCTATGAACACTGAAGCTTTCTTT
.	few	TRBJ1-2	TRBV18	CASSLPPFPVKYGYTF	TGTGCCAGCTCACTCCCACCATTTCCAGTAAAGTATGGCTACACCTTC
TRBD2	.	TRBJ2-3	TRBV28	CASSTSGSGGRDTQYF	TGTGCCAGCAGCACATCCGGGAGCGGGGGCAGAGATACGCAGTATTTT
TRBD2	.	TRBJ2-1	TRBV7-9	CASSTRTSDPYNEQFF	TGTGCCAGCAGCACCCGGACTAGCGACCCCTACAATGAGCAGTTCTTC
.	.	TRBJ2-1	TRBV29-1	CSVVAQAGNEQFF	TGCAGCGTTGTCGCACAGGCAGGTAATGAGCAGTTCTTC
TRBD2	few	TRBJ2-1	TRBV10-1	CASGLAGDVDEQFF	TGCGCCAGCGGCCTAGCGGGGGATGTCGATGAGCAGTTCTTC
.	few	TRBJ1-1	TRBV2	CASTPQVQIIRNTEAFF	TGTGCCAGCACCCCGCAGGTACAAATAATAAGGAACACTGAAGCTTTCTTT
.	.	TRBJ1-6	TRBV28	CASSLDGRLAPLHF	TGTGCCAGCAGTTTAGATGGTAGATTGGCACCCCTCCACTTT
TRBD2	.	TRBJ2-1	TRBV23-1	CASSQSLQRGYSYNEQFF	TGCGCCAGCAGTCAATCACTCCAGCGGGGCTACTCCTACAATGAGCAGTTCTTC
.	.	TRBJ1-2	TRBV2	CASMGGSTGKENGYTF	TGTGCCAGCATGGGAGGGAGTACAGGGAAAGAGAATGGCTACACCTTC
.	.	TRBJ2-3	TRBV6-4	CASSDAGEFPDTQYF	TGTGCCAGCAGTGACGCAGGGGAGTTCCCAGATACGCAGTATTTT
.	few	TRBJ1-2	TRBV9	CASSVGGGDNYGYTF	TGTGCCAGCAGCGTAGGTGGGGGCGACAACTATGGCTACACCTTC
TRBD2	.	TRBJ2-1	TRBV11-1	CASSLRGGGGANEQFF	TGTGCCAGCAGCCTTCGAGGGGGCGGGGGGGCTAATGAGCAGTTCTTC
.	.	TRBJ2-3	TRBV19	CASRSGPTSTDTQYF	TGTGCCAGTAGGAGCGGTCCTACTAGCACAGATACGCAGTATTTT
.	.	TRBJ2-5	TRBV6-6	CASNKAGGETQYF	TGTGCCAGCAACAAGGCCGGAGGGGAGACCCAGTACTTC
TRBD1	.	TRBJ1-5	TRBV28	CASNLDRGNQPQHF	TGTGCCAGCAATCTTGACAGGGGCAATCAGCCCCAGCATTTT
.	.	TRBJ2-7	TRBV11-1	CASSETGYQSSYEQYF	TGTGCCAGCAGTGAAACGGGATATCAGTCCTCCTACGAGCAGTACTTC
.	.	TRBJ1-1	TRBV18	CASSRGAGLDTEAFF	TGTGCCAGCTCGCGGGGGGCAGGGTTGGACACTGAAGCTTTCTTT
TRBD1	.	TRBJ2-5	TRBV5-1	CASSRPGQGEETQYF	TGCGCCAGCAGTAGGCCGGGACAGGGGGAAGAGACCCAGTACTTC
.	few	TRBJ1-3	TRBV5-5	CASSLRGVSGNTIYF	TGTGCCAGCAGCTTGCGGGGGGTGTCTGGAAACACCATATATTTT